In this sample, the clone carrying this T cell receptor (beta chain) turned up many times. Its antigen is unknown. This sample is drawn from a study of human T cells and chemical hapten exposure. Overall study: Largely, small differences in pooled library volume made per-sample TCR yields vary. Findings and limits, study-wide: DPC sensitization produced no change in TCRs with frequency above 1 in 1000.

Time point noted: patch test 2, 6 weeks after DPC sensitization. Indicated treatment: therapeutic diphenylcyclopropenone sensitization with weekly scalp DPC. Patients had alopecia, were aged 18 to 70, and were not pregnant. TCRdb reprocessed the RACE reads with MiXCR, giving one entry per CDR3 protein. The table records about 94,000 distinct CDR3 sequences, 9.3% of them present only once. CDR1 is SQVTM, CDR2 ANQGSEA, per germline. The CDR3 length is 12 residues. After removal of 4 bases from V and 4 bases from J, the junction contained 1 base not matched to a gene. The chain links TRBV29-1 to TRBJ1-5; 7 bases map to TRBD1. This receptor was identified in a woman aged 40 to 50 with alopecia areata. Some clones in this sample may be carry-over from other donors' samples. Sequencing was performed on whole blood, taken in connection with sensitization to the hapten diphenylcyclopropenone (DPC). The CDR3 region is CSVGQGNQPQHF. DNA of the CDR3: TGCAGCGTTGGACAGGGTAATCAGCCCCAGCATTTT.